One and the same sample provided the 8 T cell receptor beta chains below, sequenced in a study of CD8+ T cells in alopecia areata (dated by TCRdb to between 2017 and 2018). Libraries were made using the immunoSEQ multiplex PCR assay. To provide template for TCR sequencing, every sample had RNA extracted and reverse transcribed into cDNA. The table was pulled from immuneACCESS by TCRdb, which kept in-frame rearrangements only. Such tables lose some clones; where checked, under half of the loss comes from unresolved V genes, and the rest has no known cause. The sample table contains about 150,000 clones; only one count was recorded for roughly 50% of them. Together, the top ten hold around 4.8% of the sample. The sequenced sample consisted of CD4+ T cells sorted from blood. The receptors derive from a human donor in good health.

V gene TRBV7-9 combines with J gene TRBJ2-7; D might be TRBD1 or TRBD2, each matching 5 bases. From germline, CDR1 is SEHNR and CDR2 FQNEAQ (reference sequence). This CDR3 spans 14 amino acids. With 3 bases removed from V and 5 bases from J, the gap between germline ends came to 14 bases. CDR3 DNA: TGTGCCAGCAGCTTCGTCCCAGGGACCAACGAGCAGTACTTC. Protein product: CASSFVPGTNEQYF.

V and J are TRBV2 and TRBJ2-7, with TRBD1 identical over 7 bases. Trimming took 5 bases from V and 7 from J; bases not matched to a gene: 14. Germline V gene data show CDR1 as SNHLY and CDR2 as FYNNEI. The CDR3 covers 15 residues. For the CDR3, the DNA is TGTGCCAGCAGTCAGTCCGGGACAGCCGCGTCGGAGCAGTACTTC. It is translated as CASSQSGTAASEQYF.

This clone was observed a single time. This chain links TRBV2 with TRBJ2-5, with D possibly TRBD1 on 5 matching bases. The CDR3 length is 15 residues. In germline, CDR1 is SNHLY, CDR2 FYNNEI. Trimming cost V 2 bases and J 5 bases, with 15 bases left between them. In DNA, the CDR3 is TGTGCCAGCAGTGAACAGGGATTGGGTATGGAGACCCAGTACTTC. Translation: CASSEQGLGMETQYF.

V and J are TRBV7-2 and TRBJ2-3; D tentatively fits TRBD1 or TRBD2 (5 bases each). Germline V lookup: CDR1 SGHTA, CDR2 FQGNSA. Trimming removed 2 bases at V and 9 bases at J, with 15 bases between. The CDR3 runs 14 residues. In DNA, the CDR3 is TGTGCCAGCAGCTTAACCCCGGGACGGGTGACGCAGTATTTT. Residues: CASSLTPGRVTQYF.

This clone was counted between two and nine times. The chain joins TRBV29-1 to TRBJ1-1; 9 bases map to TRBD1. Germline lookup yields CDR1 SQVTM and CDR2 ANQGSEA. The ends lost 2 bases at V and 4 bases at J; junction bases unmatched: 5. The CDR3 extends over 14 amino acids. CDR3 residues: CSVEPGQGATEAFF. The CDR3 coding sequence is TGCAGCGTTGAACCGGGACAGGGAGCCACTGAAGCTTTCTTT.

With regard to this clone: Other nucleotide sequences in the sample specify the same CDR3. The rearrangement joins TRBV5-1 to TRBJ2-7; D call uncertain. Per the germline V gene, CDR1 is SGHRS and CDR2 is YFSETQ. Trimming removed 4 bases at V and 2 bases at J, with 7 bases between. The CDR3 is 12 residues long. The CDR3 nucleotides are TGCGCCAGCAGCCTCGACACCTACGAGCAGTACTTC. Translation gives CASSLDTYEQYF.

Only a few counts were recorded for this clone. The rearrangement joins TRBV29-1 to TRBJ2-3; TRBD1 aligns across 9 bases. The CDR3 has 13 amino acids. Trimming cost V 7 bases and J 6 bases; bases outside gene matches: 8. Germline V gene sequence: CDR1 SQVTM, CDR2 ANQGSEA. CDR3 in amino acids: CSGNRGPRDTQYF. CDR3 bases: TGCAGCGGGAACAGGGGGCCACGGGATACGCAGTATTTT.

The V gene is TRBV27, the J gene TRBJ2-7; 7 positions agree with TRBD1. Unmatched junction bases numbered 11, after V lost 8 bases and J lost 4 bases. From germline, CDR1 is MNHEY and CDR2 SMNVEV (reference sequence). The CDR3 is 14 amino acids. The CDR3 sequence is CASRKDRAAYEQYF. The DNA for the CDR3 is TGTGCCAGCCGTAAAGACAGGGCCGCTTACGAGCAGTACTTC.